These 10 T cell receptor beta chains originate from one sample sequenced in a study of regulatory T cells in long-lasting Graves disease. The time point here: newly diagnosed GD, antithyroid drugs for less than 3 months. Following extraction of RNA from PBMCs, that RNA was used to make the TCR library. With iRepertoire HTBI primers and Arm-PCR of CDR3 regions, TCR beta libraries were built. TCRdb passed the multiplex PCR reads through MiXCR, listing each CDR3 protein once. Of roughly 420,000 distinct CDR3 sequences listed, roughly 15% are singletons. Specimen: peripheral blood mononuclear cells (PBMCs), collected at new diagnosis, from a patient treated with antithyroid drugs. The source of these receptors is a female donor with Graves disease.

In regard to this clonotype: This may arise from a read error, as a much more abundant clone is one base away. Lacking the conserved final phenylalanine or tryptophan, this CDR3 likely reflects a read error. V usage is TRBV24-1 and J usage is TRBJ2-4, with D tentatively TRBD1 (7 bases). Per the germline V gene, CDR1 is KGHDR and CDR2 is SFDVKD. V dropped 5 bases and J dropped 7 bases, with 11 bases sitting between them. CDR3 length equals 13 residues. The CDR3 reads CATSAAGGNIQYS. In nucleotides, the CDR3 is TGTGCCACCAGTGCGGCAGGGGGGAACATTCAGTACTCC.

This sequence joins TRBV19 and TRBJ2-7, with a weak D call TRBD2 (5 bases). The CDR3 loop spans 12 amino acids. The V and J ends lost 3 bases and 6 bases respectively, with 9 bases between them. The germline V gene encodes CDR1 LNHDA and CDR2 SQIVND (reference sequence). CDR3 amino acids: CASSMGVAEQYF. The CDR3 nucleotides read TGTGCCAGTAGTATGGGAGTAGCCGAGCAGTACTTC.

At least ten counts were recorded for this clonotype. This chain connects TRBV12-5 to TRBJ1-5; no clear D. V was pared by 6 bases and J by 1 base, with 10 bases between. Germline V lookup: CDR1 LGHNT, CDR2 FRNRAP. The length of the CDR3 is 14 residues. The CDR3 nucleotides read TGTGCTAGTGGGACCAGATGGAGCAATCAGCCCCAGCATTTT. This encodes CASGTRWSNQPQHF.

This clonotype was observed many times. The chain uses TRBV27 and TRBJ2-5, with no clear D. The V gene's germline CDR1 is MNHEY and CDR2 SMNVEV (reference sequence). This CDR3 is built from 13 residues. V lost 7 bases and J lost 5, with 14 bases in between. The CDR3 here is CASTPIGEETQYF. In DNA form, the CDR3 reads TGTGCCAGCACACCCATCGGCGAGGAGACCCAGTACTTC.

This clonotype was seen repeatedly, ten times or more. The CDR3 sequence is CASSLVGRQETQYF. In DNA form, the CDR3 reads TGCGCCAGCAGCTTGGTCGGCCGGCAAGAGACCCAGTACTTC. This chain links TRBV5-1 with TRBJ2-5, with D unresolved. V gave up 0 bases and J gave up 2 bases, with 8 bases separating them. Germline lookup yields CDR1 SGHRS and CDR2 YFSETQ. CDR3 length: 14 amino acids. The full variable domain, with the rest looked up from reference TRBV5-1 and TRBJ2-5, is KAGVTQTPRYLIKTRGQQVTLSCSPISGHRSVSWYQQTPGQGLQFLFEYFSETQRNKGNFPGRFSGRQFSNSRSEMNVSTLELGDSALYLCASSLVGRQETQYFGPGTRLLVL.

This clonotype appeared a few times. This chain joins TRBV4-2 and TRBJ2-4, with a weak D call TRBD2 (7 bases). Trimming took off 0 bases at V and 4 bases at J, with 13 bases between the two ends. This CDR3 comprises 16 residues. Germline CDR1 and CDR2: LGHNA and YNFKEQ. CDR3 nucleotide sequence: TGTGCCAGCAGCCAAGAAGGGGGGGCATCTAAAAACATTCAGTACTTC. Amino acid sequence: CASSQEGGASKNIQYF.

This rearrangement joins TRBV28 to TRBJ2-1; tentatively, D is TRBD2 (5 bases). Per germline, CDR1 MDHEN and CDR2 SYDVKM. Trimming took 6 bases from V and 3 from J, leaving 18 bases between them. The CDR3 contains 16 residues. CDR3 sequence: CASSNAASPIYNEQFF. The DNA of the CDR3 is TGTGCCAGCAGCAACGCAGCTAGCCCCATCTACAATGAGCAGTTCTTC. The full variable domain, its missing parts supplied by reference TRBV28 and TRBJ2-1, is DVKVTQSSRYLVKRTGEKVFLECVQDMDHENMFWYRQDPGLGLRLIYFSYDVKMKEKGDIPEGYSVSREKKERFSLILESASTNQTSMYLCASSNAASPIYNEQFFGPGTRLTVL.

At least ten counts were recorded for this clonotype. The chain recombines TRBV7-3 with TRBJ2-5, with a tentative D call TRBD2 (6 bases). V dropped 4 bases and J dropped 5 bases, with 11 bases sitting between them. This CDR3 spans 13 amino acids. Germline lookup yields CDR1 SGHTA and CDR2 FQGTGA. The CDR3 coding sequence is TGTGCCAGCAGCTCAACGGAGGGCGAGACCCAGTACTTC. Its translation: CASSSTEGETQYF. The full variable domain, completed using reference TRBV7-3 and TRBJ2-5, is GAGVSQTPSNKVTEKGKYVELRCDPISGHTALYWYRQSLGQGPEFLIYFQGTGAADDSGLPNDRFFAVRPEGSVSTLKIQRTERGDSAVYLCASSSTEGETQYFGPGTRLLVL.

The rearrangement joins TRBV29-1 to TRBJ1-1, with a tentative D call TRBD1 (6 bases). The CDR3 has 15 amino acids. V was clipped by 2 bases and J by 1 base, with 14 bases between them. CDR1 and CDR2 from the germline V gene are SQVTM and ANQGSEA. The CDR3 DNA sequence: TGCAGCGTTGAACCAGGGGACGGATGGAACACTGAAGCTTTCTTT. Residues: CSVEPGDGWNTEAFF.

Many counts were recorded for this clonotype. This CDR3 reads CASSWGQLHTRRETQYF. CDR3 DNA sequence: TGTGCCAGCAGCTGGGGACAGCTTCATACTAGGAGGGAGACCCAGTACTTC. The J gene is TRBJ2-5, the V gene TRBV28, with TRBD1 matching 7 bases. Germline values: CDR1 MDHEN, CDR2 SYDVKM. The CDR3 is made up of 17 amino acids. The V and J ends lost 6 bases and 5 bases, in that order; junction bases with no gene match: 18.